A selection of T cell receptor beta chains follows, all from one sample in a study of blood T cell repertoires in COVID-19. Assay used: immunoSEQ multiplex PCR; TCRdb lists only in-frame clones, some missing. The profile shows about 170,000 clones, more than 70% of them singletons. The sample taken for sequencing was PBMCs or T cells enriched from blood (not recorded which). The receptors were sampled from a woman aged 50 to 60 in a cohort exposed to, infected with or recovered from COVID-19 (not recorded which). CDR3s include the opening cysteine and the closing phenylalanine or tryptophan. A D gene is named only where the DNA matches it firmly. Part of the rows lack a size; the others show once, few, many or a class for expanded clones.

d_call: TRBD1; clone_size: few; v_call: TRBV30; j_call: TRBJ2-7; cdr3_nt: TGTGCCTGGACCCGACCGGGACAGGGGTTTTTTAATCCCTACGAGCAGTACTTC; cdr3_aa: CAWTRPGQGFFNPYEQYF
d_call: TRBD1; clone_size: .; v_call: TRBV4-3; j_call: TRBJ2-1; cdr3_nt: TGCGCCAGCAGCCAAGCTTCCGGGACAGCTCCCGGGCAGTTCTTC; cdr3_aa: CASSQASGTAPGQFF
d_call: .; clone_size: once; v_call: TRBV18; j_call: TRBJ1-3; cdr3_nt: TGTGCCAGCTCACCCTCAGTCCTCTCTGGAAACACCATATATTTT; cdr3_aa: CASSPSVLSGNTIYF
d_call: .; clone_size: .; v_call: TRBV20-1; j_call: TRBJ1-2; cdr3_nt: TGCAGTGCTAGTCTTTTCGGGGACTCTTTAGGCTATGGCTACACCTTC; cdr3_aa: CSASLFGDSLGYGYTF
d_call: .; clone_size: .; v_call: TRBV28; j_call: TRBJ2-1; cdr3_nt: TGTGCCAGCAGGTATGGTGCTAGCTCCTACAATGAGCAGTTCTTC; cdr3_aa: CASRYGASSYNEQFF
d_call: .; clone_size: .; v_call: TRBV7-3; j_call: TRBJ1-3; cdr3_nt: TGTGCCAGCAGCCAAAGCGGGGGGACTGGAAACACCATATATTTT; cdr3_aa: CASSQSGGTGNTIYF
d_call: TRBD1; clone_size: .; v_call: TRBV5-1; j_call: TRBJ1-6; cdr3_nt: TGCGCCAGCAGCTTGGCCGAGACAGGGGTAGTTGATAATTCACCCCTCCACTTT; cdr3_aa: CASSLAETGVVDNSPLHF
d_call: .; clone_size: .; v_call: TRBV28; j_call: TRBJ2-7; cdr3_nt: TGTGCCAGCAGTCTACCCACGACCACAGGGCTCTACGAGCAGTACTTC; cdr3_aa: CASSLPTTTGLYEQYF
d_call: .; clone_size: once; v_call: TRBV3-1/TRBV3-2; j_call: TRBJ2-5; cdr3_nt: TGTGCCAGCAGCCAAATGGCAAAAGAGACCCAGTACTTC; cdr3_aa: CASSQMAKETQYF
d_call: .; clone_size: .; v_call: TRBV11-2; j_call: TRBJ1-2; cdr3_nt: TGTGCCAGCAGCGCCGTGGGGGGGGTAAACTATGGCTACACCTTC; cdr3_aa: CASSAVGGVNYGYTF
d_call: TRBD2; clone_size: .; v_call: TRBV12-5; j_call: TRBJ2-1; cdr3_nt: TGTGCTAGTGGGAAAGGACTAGCGGGGACAGATGAGCAGTTCTTC; cdr3_aa: CASGKGLAGTDEQFF
d_call: .; clone_size: .; v_call: TRBV5-6; j_call: TRBJ1-5; cdr3_nt: TGTGCCAGCAGCTCCGGGAATCAGCCCCAGCATTTT; cdr3_aa: CASSSGNQPQHF
d_call: TRBD2; clone_size: .; v_call: TRBV28; j_call: TRBJ2-2; cdr3_nt: TGTGCCAGCAGTCCACATAGCGGGAGGACCACCGGGGAGCTGTTTTTT; cdr3_aa: CASSPHSGRTTGELFF
d_call: .; clone_size: few; v_call: TRBV27; j_call: TRBJ1-4; cdr3_nt: TGTGCCAGCAGTTTATTTCGGGAAGGTGAAAAACTGTTTTTT; cdr3_aa: CASSLFREGEKLFF
d_call: TRBD2; clone_size: .; v_call: TRBV24-1; j_call: TRBJ2-7; cdr3_nt: TGTGCCACCAGTGATTCAACTAGCGGAGAGGTCTACGAGCAGTACTTC; cdr3_aa: CATSDSTSGEVYEQYF
d_call: .; clone_size: .; v_call: TRBV7-3; j_call: TRBJ2-3; cdr3_nt: TGTGCCAGCAGCTTGTACACAGATACGCAGTATTTT; cdr3_aa: CASSLYTDTQYF
d_call: .; clone_size: .; v_call: TRBV7-8; j_call: TRBJ2-5; cdr3_nt: TGTGCCAGCAGCCGAGCGGAGGGGCCGGGAGAGACCCAGTACTTC; cdr3_aa: CASSRAEGPGETQYF
d_call: .; clone_size: .; v_call: TRBV9; j_call: TRBJ1-4; cdr3_nt: TGTGCCAGCAGCGTAGTTGGGGGGTACGGTGAAAAACTGTTTTTT; cdr3_aa: CASSVVGGYGEKLFF
d_call: .; clone_size: .; v_call: TRBV10-3; j_call: TRBJ1-5; cdr3_nt: TGTGCCACCGCGGACACAGACAATCAGCCCCAGCATTTT; cdr3_aa: CATADTDNQPQHF
d_call: .; clone_size: .; v_call: TRBV7-8; j_call: TRBJ2-7; cdr3_nt: TGTGCCAGCAGCTTAGGGACAGCGAGGGCCGAGCAGTACTTC; cdr3_aa: CASSLGTARAEQYF
d_call: .; clone_size: .; v_call: TRBV4-1; j_call: TRBJ1-4; cdr3_nt: TGCGCCAGCAGTCGCCAACAGGGAGCTAATGAAAAACTGTTTTTT; cdr3_aa: CASSRQQGANEKLFF
d_call: TRBD1; clone_size: .; v_call: TRBV14; j_call: TRBJ2-3; cdr3_nt: TGTGCCAGCAGAGACAGGGGCACAGATACGCAGTATTTT; cdr3_aa: CASRDRGTDTQYF
d_call: TRBD2; clone_size: few; v_call: TRBV6-1; j_call: TRBJ2-3; cdr3_nt: TGTGCCAGCAGTGAAGCCTCTAGCGGGCTCACAGATACGCAGTATTTT; cdr3_aa: CASSEASSGLTDTQYF
d_call: TRBD2; clone_size: .; v_call: TRBV4-3; j_call: TRBJ2-3; cdr3_nt: TGCGCCAGCAGCCAAGACAGCGGGGGGGTGACAGATACGCAGTATTTT; cdr3_aa: CASSQDSGGVTDTQYF
d_call: .; clone_size: .; v_call: TRBV27; j_call: TRBJ2-1; cdr3_nt: TGTGCCAGCAGTTTATTGGTTATCGGCGGGGTCAATGAGCAGTTCTTC; cdr3_aa: CASSLLVIGGVNEQFF
d_call: .; clone_size: .; v_call: TRBV24-1; j_call: TRBJ1-2; cdr3_nt: TGTGCCACCAGTGATGGAGGATCTCAGGGCTACACCTTC; cdr3_aa: CATSDGGSQGYTF
d_call: TRBD2; clone_size: .; v_call: TRBV7-9; j_call: TRBJ2-1; cdr3_nt: TGTGCCAGCAGTCTAGCCCTAGCGGGGAACAATGAGCAGTTCTTC; cdr3_aa: CASSLALAGNNEQFF
d_call: .; clone_size: .; v_call: TRBV15; j_call: TRBJ1-1; cdr3_nt: TGTGCCACCAGCAGAGCCAGACTCGCTGAAGCTTTCTTT; cdr3_aa: CATSRARLAEAFF
d_call: .; clone_size: .; v_call: TRBV6-5; j_call: TRBJ1-1; cdr3_nt: TGTGCCAGCATCCCCCCGGGACACCTTTTCATGGAAGCTTTCTTT; cdr3_aa: CASIPPGHLFMEAFF